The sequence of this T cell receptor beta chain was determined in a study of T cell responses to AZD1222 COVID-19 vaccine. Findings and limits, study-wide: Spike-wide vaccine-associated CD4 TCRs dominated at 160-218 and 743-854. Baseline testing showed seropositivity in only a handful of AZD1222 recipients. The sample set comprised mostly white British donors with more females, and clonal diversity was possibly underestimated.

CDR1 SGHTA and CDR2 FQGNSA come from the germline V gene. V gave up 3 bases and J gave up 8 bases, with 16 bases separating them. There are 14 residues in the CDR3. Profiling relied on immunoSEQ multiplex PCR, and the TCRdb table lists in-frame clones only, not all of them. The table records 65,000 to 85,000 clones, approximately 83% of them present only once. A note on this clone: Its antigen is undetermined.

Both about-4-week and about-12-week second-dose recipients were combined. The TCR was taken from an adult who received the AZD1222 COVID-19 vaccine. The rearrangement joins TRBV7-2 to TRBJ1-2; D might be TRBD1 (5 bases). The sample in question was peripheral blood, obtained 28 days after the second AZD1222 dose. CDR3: CASSFSDQGGGYTF. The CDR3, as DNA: TGTGCCAGCAGCTTTAGCGATCAGGGTGGAGGCTACACCTTC.